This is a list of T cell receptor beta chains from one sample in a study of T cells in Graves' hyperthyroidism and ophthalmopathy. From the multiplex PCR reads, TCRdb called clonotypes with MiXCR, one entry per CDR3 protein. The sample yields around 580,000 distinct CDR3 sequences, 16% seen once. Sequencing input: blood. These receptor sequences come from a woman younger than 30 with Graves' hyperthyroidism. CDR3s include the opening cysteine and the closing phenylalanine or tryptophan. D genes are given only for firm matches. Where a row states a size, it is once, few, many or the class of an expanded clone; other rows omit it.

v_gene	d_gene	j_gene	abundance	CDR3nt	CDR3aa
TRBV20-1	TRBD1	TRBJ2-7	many	TGCAGTGCAACCCGGGACAGCATCTCCTACGAGCAGTACTTC	CSATRDSISYEQYF
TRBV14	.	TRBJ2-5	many	TGTGCCAGCAGCCAAGACTACAAGGGGGAGACCCAGTACTTC	CASSQDYKGETQYF
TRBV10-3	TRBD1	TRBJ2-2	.	TGTGCCATCAGTGATACTCCGGGACAGGGGACCGGGGAGCTGTTTTTT	CAISDTPGQGTGELFF
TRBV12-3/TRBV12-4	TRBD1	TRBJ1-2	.	TGTGCCAGCAAGGTCCCGGACAGGGAAGGCTACACCTTC	CASKVPDREGYTF
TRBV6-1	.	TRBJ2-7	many	TGTGCCAGCAGTGACCCCTCAGACGAGCAGTACTTC	CASSDPSDEQYF
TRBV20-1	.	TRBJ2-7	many	TGCAGTGCTAGAGGAGGGACATTCGAGCAGTACTTC	CSARGGTFEQYF
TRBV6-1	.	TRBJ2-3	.	TGTGCCAGCAGTGATGGCAGTACCACAGATACGCAGTATTTT	CASSDGSTTDTQYF
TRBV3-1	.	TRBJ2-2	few	TGTGCCAGCAGCCAAGTGGACACCGGGGAGCTGTTTTTT	CASSQVDTGELFF
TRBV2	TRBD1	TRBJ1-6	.	TGTGCCAGCAAGAGGGGGCGGAATTCACCCCTCCACTTT	CASKRGRNSPLHF
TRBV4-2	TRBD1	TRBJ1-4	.	TGTGCCAGCAGCCAGCTCGACAGGGGGGAAAAACTGTTTTTT	CASSQLDRGEKLFF
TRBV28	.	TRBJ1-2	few	TGTGCCAGCAGTTTACAGCCCGGGCATGGCTACACCTTC	CASSLQPGHGYTF
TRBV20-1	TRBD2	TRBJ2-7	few	TGCAGTGCTCATCAAGGGGGACTAGCGACCGAGCAGTACTTC	CSAHQGGLATEQYF
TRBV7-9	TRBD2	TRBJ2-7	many	TGTGCCAGCAGCTTCGGACTAGCGGACATCGACTACGAGCAGTACTTC	CASSFGLADIDYEQYF
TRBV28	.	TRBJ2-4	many	TGTGCCAGCAGGATGGGGGGTCAGACCAAAAACATTCAGTACTTC	CASRMGGQTKNIQYF
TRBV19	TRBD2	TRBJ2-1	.	TGTGCCAGTAGTATAGGGGGCCCGGGACTAGTGACAAGAAGTGAGCAGTTCTTC	CASSIGGPGLVTRSEQFF
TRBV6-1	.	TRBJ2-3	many	TGTGCCAGCAGGTCGCCCATCACAGATACGCAGTATTTT	CASRSPITDTQYF
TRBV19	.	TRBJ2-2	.	TGTGCCAGTAGTATTCTCCGGGGGTCTAACACCGGGGAGCTGTTTTTT	CASSILRGSNTGELFF
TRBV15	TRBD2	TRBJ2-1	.	TGTGCCACCAGCAGAGAACGGACTAGCGGGAGAGTTTTTTCCTACAATGAGCAGTTCTTC	CATSRERTSGRVFSYNEQFF
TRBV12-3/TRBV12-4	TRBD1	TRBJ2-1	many	TGTGCCAGCCGGCCCACACGGGACAGCAATGAGCAGTTCTTC	CASRPTRDSNEQFF
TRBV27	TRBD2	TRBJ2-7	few	TGTGCCAGCAGTACCCCGGGACTAGCGGGAGAGCCCTCCTACGAGCAGTACTTC	CASSTPGLAGEPSYEQYF
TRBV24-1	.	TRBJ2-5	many	TGTGCCACCAGTGACACATCCACAAGCGGCAGCCCTTACCAAGAGACCCAGTACTTC	CATSDTSTSGSPYQETQYF
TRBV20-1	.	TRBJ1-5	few	TGCAGTGCTATAGTGGGGGCCCTTGAGGGGACCCAGCATTTT	CSAIVGALEGTQHF
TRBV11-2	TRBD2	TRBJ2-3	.	TGTGCCAGCAGCTTTAGGACTAGCGGGAGGGCTAGCACAGATACGCAGTATTTT	CASSFRTSGRASTDTQYF
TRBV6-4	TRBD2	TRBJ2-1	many	TGTGCCAGCAGTGCGACTAGCGGGGGATACAATGAGCAGTTCTTC	CASSATSGGYNEQFF
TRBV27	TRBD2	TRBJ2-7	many	TGTGCCAGCAGTCCTACTGGCGGGAGACTCTACGAGCAGTACTTC	CASSPTGGRLYEQYF
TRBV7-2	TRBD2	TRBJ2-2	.	TGTGCCAGCAGCTCAAGACTAGCAGCGAACACCGGGGAGCTGTTTTTT	CASSSRLAANTGELFF
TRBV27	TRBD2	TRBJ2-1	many	TGTGCCAGCAGTTTGCAGCGGGGGTCCTACAATGAGCAGTTCTTC	CASSLQRGSYNEQFF
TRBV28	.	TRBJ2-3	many	TGTGCCAGCAGTTTAGACAGGAGCACAGATACGCAGTATTTT	CASSLDRSTDTQYF
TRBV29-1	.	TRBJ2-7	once	TGCAGCGTTGGAAACCTAGCCGGTTACGAGCAGTACTTC	CSVGNLAGYEQYF
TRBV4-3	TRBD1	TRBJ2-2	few	TGCGCCAGCAGCCACGACCGGGACAGTAACACCGGGGAGCTGTTTTTT	CASSHDRDSNTGELFF
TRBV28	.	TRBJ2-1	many	TGTGCCAGCAGTTCCCGTAGGCCAAAAAGCCTTAATGAGCAGTTCTTC	CASSSRRPKSLNEQFF
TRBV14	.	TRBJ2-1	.	TGTGCCAGCAGCCAGCGGCCTAGCTCCTACAATGAGCAGTTCTTC	CASSQRPSSYNEQFF
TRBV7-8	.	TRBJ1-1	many	TGTGCCAGCAGCGAAACCCGGGACACTGAAGCTTTCTTT	CASSETRDTEAFF
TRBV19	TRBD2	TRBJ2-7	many	TGTGCCACAGGGACTAGCGGTTCTCAGGAGCAGTACTTC	CATGTSGSQEQYF
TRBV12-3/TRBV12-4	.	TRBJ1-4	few	TGTGCCAGCAGGGGTCTGGCGGGGAGGAATGAAAAACTGTTTTTT	CASRGLAGRNEKLFF
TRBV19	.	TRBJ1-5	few	TGTGCCAGTAGTATAGGCCAGTCTAGCAATCAGCCCCAGCATTTT	CASSIGQSSNQPQHF
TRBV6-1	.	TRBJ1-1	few	TGTGCCAGCAGTGTCAAGACCAGAGCTTTCTTT	CASSVKTRAFF
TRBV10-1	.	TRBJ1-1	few	TGCGCCAGCAGTGCCGACGAGGGGATGAACACTGAAGCTTTCTTT	CASSADEGMNTEAFF
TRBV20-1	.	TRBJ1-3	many	TGCAGTGCTAGCCTCTTACAGGTCTCTGGAAACACCATATATTTT	CSASLLQVSGNTIYF
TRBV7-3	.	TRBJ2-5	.	TGTGCCAGCTCACCTCGCGGGGACACTCAAGAGACCCAGTACTTC	CASSPRGDTQETQYF
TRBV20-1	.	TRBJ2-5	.	TGCAGTGCCGCTCTCATAAGCGGCCCGGGGACCCAGTACTTC	CSAALISGPGTQYF
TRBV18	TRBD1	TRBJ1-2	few	TGTGCCAGCTCACCGCCGCTGGGGACAGGCTCCAAATTGGGCTACACCTTC	CASSPPLGTGSKLGYTF
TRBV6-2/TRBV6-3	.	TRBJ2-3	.	TGTGCCAGCAGAGAGGGAGTTCGGGGAGATACGCAGTATTTT	CASREGVRGDTQYF
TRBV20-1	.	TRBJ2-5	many	TGCAGTGCTAGAGCCCCGACGGGCGGGTTAGAGACCCAGTACTTC	CSARAPTGGLETQYF
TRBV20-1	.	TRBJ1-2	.	TGCAGTGCTAGAGATCTCAGGTCAGCTGATGGCTACACCTTC	CSARDLRSADGYTF
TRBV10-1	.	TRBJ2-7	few	TGCGCCAGCAGAGGATTGCACGTAGCGGAGAGCTCCTACGAGCAGTACTTC	CASRGLHVAESSYEQYF
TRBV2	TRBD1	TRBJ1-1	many	TGTGCCAGCAGCTTACAGGGGATGGGGATGAACACTGAAGCTTTCTTT	CASSLQGMGMNTEAFF
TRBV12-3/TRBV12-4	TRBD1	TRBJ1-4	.	TGTGCCAGCAGTAGACAGGGAGGGTCGAATGAACTGTTTTTT	CASSRQGGSNELFF
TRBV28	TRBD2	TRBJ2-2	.	TGTGCCAGCGAATACATAGCGGGAGCGGCCGGGGAGCTGTTTTTT	CASEYIAGAAGELFF
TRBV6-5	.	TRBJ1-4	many	TGTGCCAGCAGTTACTCAGGGGGATTGGAGGAAAAACTGTTTTTT	CASSYSGGLEEKLFF
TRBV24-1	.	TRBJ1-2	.	TGTGCCACCAGTGATTTTTTAGGCTACACCTTC	CATSDFLGYTF
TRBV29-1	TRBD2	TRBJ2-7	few	TGCAGCGCCGAGCGGGAGGGGGCGAGCTCCTACGAGCAGTACTTC	CSAEREGASSYEQYF
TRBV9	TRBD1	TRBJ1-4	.	TGTGCCAGCAGCGTCCGGACAGGGAGGGCAACTAATGAAAAACTGTTTTTT	CASSVRTGRATNEKLFF